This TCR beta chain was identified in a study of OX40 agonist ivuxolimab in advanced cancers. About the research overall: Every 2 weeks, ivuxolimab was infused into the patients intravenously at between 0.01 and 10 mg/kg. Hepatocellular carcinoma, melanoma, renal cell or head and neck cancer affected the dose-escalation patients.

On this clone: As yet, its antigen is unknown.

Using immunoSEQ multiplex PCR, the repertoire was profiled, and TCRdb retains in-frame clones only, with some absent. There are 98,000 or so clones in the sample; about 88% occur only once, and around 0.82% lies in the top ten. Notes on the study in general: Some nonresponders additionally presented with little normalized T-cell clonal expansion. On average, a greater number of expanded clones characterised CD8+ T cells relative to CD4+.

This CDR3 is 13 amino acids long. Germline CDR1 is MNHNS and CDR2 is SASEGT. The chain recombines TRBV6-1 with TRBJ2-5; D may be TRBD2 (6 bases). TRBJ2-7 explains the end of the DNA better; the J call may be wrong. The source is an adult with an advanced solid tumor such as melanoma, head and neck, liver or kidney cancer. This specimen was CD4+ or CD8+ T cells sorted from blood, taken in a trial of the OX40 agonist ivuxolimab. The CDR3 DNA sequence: TGTGCCAGCATCAACGGGGGTCTCGGCGAGCAGTACTTC. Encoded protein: CASINGGLGEQYF.